A single T cell receptor beta chain is shown here with its context. The antigen is unknown. Profiling relied on immunoSEQ multiplex PCR, and the TCRdb table lists in-frame clones only, not all of them. The profile shows some 82,000 clones, roughly 95% of them singletons. The CDR3 is made up of 15 amino acids. V dropped 7 bases and J dropped 2; count of bases not matched to a gene: 10. Germline V gene sequence: CDR1 ENHRY, CDR2 SYGVKD. Cells were CD45RO-negative CD62L-positive naive CD4 T cells sorted from PBMCs. This entry belongs to a study of human versus mouse CDR3 diversity and MHC coevolution. Whole-study results and caveats: On average, humans showed more CDR3 deletions and insertions than mice. Roughly 1.5 million TCR beta clonotypes were estimated for humans, the largest repertoire. The lowest clonal inequality scores came from most of the three human donors.

The receptor was derived from a person aged 25 to 75 in good health. Sample: naive CD4+ T cells from blood. Subset meaning: CD45RO-negative CD62L-positive naive CD4 T cells. The chain combines TRBV10-3 with TRBJ1-1; TRBD1 agrees at 7 bases. The CDR3 nucleotides read TGTGCCATCAAGCCAGGGGGAGACTTTAACACTGAAGCTTTCTTT. Amino acids: CAIKPGGDFNTEAFF.